Reported below is one T cell receptor beta chain. Naive CD8 cells lacked CD45RO, underwent positive selection for CCR7 and left out terminally differentiated effector memory CD45RA+ cells. Caucasian adults living in Nashville, Tennessee, provided all samples. The data derive from a study of shared clonotypes between healthy human individuals. This CDR3 has 20 residues. The junction had 19 bases not matched to a gene; V was cut back by 3 bases and J by 1 base. Germline CDR1 ENHRY, CDR2 SYGVKD. Generated by immunoSEQ multiplex PCR, the TCRdb table keeps only in-frame clones and is missing some. The sample yields about 2.2 million clones, about 94% seen once.

The chain employs TRBV10-3 and TRBJ2-7; the match to TRBD2 covers 9 bases. Material: naive CD8+ T cells from PBMCs. This sequence originates from a man aged 18 to 29 in good health. Some clones in this sample may be carry-over from other donors' samples. The DNA for the CDR3 is TGTGCCATCAGTGATACGGCCTGGGTGGCGGGAGGGCCCTCTTCCTACGAGCAGTACTTC. Translation: CAISDTAWVAGGPSSYEQYF.